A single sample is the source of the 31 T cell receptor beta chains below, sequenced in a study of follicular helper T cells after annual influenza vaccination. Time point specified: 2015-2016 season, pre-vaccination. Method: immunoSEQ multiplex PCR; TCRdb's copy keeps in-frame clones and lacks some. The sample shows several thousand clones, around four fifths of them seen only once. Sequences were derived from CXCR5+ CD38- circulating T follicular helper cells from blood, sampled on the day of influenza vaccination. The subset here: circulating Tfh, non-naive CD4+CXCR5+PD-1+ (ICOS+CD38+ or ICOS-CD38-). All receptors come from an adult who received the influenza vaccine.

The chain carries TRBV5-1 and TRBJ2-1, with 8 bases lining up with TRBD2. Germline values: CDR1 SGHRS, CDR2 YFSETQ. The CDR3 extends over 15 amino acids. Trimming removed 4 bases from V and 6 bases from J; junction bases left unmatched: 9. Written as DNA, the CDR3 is TGCGCCAGCAGCCCAGGAGCGGGAGTTGTCAATGAGCAGTTCTTC. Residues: CASSPGAGVVNEQFF.

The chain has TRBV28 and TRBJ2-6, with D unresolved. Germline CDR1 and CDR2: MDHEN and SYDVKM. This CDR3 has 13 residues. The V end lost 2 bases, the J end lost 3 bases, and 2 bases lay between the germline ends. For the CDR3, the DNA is TGTGCCAGCAGTTTAGGTGGGGCCAACGTCCTGACTTTC. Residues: CASSLGGANVLTF.

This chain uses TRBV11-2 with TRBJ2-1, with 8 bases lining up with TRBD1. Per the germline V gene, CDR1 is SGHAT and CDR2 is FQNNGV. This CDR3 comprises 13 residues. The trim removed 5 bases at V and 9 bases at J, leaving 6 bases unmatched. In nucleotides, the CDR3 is TGTGCCAGCAGCGCCGACAGGGGCGGTGAGCAGTTCTTC. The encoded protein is CASSADRGGEQFF.

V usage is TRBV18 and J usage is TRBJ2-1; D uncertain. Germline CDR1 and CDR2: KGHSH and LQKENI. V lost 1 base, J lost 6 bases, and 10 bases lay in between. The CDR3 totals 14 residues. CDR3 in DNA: TGTGCCAGCTCACCACGGGTCTTAGCCAATGAGCAGTTCTTC. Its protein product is CASSPRVLANEQFF.

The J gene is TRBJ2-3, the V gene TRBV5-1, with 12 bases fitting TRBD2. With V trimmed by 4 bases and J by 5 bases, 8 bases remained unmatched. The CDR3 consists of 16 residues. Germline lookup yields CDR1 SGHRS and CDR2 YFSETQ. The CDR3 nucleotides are TGCGCCAGCAGCCTAGGGACTAGCGGGTTGTTAGATACGCAGTATTTT. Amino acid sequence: CASSLGTSGLLDTQYF. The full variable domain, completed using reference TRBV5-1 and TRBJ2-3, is KAGVTQTPRYLIKTRGQQVTLSCSPISGHRSVSWYQQTPGQGLQFLFEYFSETQRNKGNFPGRFSGRQFSNSRSEMNVSTLELGDSALYLCASSLGTSGLLDTQYFGPGTRLTVL.

In DNA, the CDR3 is TGTGCCTGGAGGGGATTTTACAATGAGCAGTTCTTC. Translated, it gives CAWRGFYNEQFF. The chain carries TRBV30 and TRBJ2-1; D call uncertain. V lost 3 bases and J 4 bases, leaving 7 bases between the germline ends. This CDR3 is built from 12 residues. CDR1 is GTSNPN, CDR2 SVGIG, per germline (reference sequence).

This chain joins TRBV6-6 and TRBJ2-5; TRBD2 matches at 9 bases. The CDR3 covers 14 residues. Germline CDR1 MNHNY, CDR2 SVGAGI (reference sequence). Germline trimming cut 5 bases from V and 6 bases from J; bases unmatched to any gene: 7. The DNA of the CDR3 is TGTGCCAGCAGTAAGGCGCGGGAGGGCCAGACCCAGTACTTC. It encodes CASSKAREGQTQYF.

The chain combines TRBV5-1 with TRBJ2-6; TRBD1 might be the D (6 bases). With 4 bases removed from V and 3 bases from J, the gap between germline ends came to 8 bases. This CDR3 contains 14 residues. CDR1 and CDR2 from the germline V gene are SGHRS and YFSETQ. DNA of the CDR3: TGCGCCAGCAGCCAGGACAGTGGGGCCAACGTCCTGACTTTC. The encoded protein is CASSQDSGANVLTF.

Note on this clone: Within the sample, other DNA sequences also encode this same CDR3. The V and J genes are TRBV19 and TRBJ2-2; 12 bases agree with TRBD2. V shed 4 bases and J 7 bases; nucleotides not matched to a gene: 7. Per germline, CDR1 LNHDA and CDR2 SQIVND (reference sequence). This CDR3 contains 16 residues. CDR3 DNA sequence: TGTGCCAGTAGTACCCTAGCGGGAGGGCGTGGCGGGGAGCTGTTTTTT. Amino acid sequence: CASSTLAGGRGGELFF.

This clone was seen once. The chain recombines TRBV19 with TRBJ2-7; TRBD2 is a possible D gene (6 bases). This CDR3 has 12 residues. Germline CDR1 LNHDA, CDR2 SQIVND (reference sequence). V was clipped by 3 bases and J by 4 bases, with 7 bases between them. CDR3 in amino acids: CASSMEGYEQYF. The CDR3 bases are TGTGCCAGTAGTATGGAGGGTTACGAGCAGTACTTC.

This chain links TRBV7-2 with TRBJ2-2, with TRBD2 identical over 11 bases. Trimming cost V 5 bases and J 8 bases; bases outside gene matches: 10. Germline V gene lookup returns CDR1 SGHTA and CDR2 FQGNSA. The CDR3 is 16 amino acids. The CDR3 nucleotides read TGTGCCAGCAGCCCTTCTAGCGGGAGGATCTTTGGGGAGCTGTTTTTT. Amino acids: CASSPSSGRIFGELFF.

The CDR3 spells CASSRDRGYYGYTF. The CDR3 DNA reads as TGTGCCAGCAGCCGGGACAGGGGTTACTATGGCTACACCTTC. The rearrangement joins TRBV6-1 to TRBJ1-2, with TRBD1 matching over 10 bases. Germline assignment: CDR1 MNHNS and CDR2 SASEGT. J was trimmed by 3 bases and V by 6 bases; bases with no gene match: 4. The CDR3 is 14 residues long.

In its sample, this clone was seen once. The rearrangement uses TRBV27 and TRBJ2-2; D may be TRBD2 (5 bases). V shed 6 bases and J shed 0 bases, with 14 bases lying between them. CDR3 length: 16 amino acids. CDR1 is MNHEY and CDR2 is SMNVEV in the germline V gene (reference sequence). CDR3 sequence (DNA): TGTGCCAGCAGCCCCTGGGCGGGCGCGAACACCGGGGAGCTGTTTTTT. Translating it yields CASSPWAGANTGELFF.

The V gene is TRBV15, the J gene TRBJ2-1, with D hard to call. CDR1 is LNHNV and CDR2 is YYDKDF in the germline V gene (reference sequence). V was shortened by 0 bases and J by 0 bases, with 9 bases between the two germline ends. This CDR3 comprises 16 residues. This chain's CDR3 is CATSRDEARSYNEQFF. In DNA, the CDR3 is TGTGCCACCAGCAGAGATGAAGCCCGCTCCTACAATGAGCAGTTCTTC.

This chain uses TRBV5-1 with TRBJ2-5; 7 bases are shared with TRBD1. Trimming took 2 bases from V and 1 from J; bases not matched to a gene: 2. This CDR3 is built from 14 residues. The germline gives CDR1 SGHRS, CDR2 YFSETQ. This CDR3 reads CASSLNRGQETQYF. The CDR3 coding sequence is TGCGCCAGCAGCTTAAACAGGGGCCAAGAGACCCAGTACTTC. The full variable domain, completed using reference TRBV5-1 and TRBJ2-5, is KAGVTQTPRYLIKTRGQQVTLSCSPISGHRSVSWYQQTPGQGLQFLFEYFSETQRNKGNFPGRFSGRQFSNSRSEMNVSTLELGDSALYLCASSLNRGQETQYFGPGTRLLVL.

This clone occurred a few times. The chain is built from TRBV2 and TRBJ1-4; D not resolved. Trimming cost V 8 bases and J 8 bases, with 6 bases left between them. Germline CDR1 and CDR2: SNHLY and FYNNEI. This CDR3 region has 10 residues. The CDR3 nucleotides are TGTGCCAGCGGGGAGGAAAAACTGTTTTTT. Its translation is CASGEEKLFF.

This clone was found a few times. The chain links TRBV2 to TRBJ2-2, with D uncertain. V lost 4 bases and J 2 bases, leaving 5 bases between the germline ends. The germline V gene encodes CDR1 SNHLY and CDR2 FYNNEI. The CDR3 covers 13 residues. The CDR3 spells CASSGFNTGELFF. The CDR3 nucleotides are TGTGCCAGCAGTGGATTTAACACCGGGGAGCTGTTTTTT. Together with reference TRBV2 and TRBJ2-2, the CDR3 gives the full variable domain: EPEVTQTPSHQVTQMGQEVILRCVPISNHLYFYWYRQILGQKVEFLVSFYNNEISEKSEIFDDQFSVERPDGSNFTLKIRSTKLEDSAMYFCASSGFNTGELFFGEGSRLTVL.

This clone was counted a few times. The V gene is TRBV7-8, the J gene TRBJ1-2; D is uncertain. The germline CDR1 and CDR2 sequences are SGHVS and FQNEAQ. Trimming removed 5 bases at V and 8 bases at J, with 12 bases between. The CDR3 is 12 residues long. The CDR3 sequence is CASSQWTRGYTF. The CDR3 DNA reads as TGTGCCAGCAGCCAATGGACCCGCGGCTACACCTTC.

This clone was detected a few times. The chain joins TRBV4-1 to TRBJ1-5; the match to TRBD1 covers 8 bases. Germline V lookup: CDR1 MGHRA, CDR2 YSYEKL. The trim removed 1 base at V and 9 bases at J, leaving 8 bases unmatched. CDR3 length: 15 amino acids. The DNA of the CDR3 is TGCGCCAGCAGCCAAGGGGAACAGGGGGTGAGGCCCCAGCATTTT. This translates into CASSQGEQGVRPQHF.

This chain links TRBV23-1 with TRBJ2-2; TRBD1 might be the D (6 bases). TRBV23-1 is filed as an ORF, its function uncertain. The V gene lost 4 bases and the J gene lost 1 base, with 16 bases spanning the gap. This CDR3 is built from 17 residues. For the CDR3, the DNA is TGCGCCAGCAGTCTACAGGGTTGGGACAAGAACACCGGGGAGCTGTTTTTT. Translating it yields CASSLQGWDKNTGELFF.

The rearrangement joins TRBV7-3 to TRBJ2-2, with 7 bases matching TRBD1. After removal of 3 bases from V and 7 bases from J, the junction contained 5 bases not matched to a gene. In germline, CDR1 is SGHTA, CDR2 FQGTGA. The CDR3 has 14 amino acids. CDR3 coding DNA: TGTGCCAGCAGCTTGGAACAGGGGATCGGGGAGCTGTTTTTT. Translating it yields CASSLEQGIGELFF.

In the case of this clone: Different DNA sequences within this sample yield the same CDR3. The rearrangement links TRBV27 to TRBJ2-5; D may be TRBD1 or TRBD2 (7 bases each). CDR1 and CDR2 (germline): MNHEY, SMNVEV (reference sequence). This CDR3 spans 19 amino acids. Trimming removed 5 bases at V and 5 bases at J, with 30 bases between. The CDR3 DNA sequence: TGTGCCAGCAGTCCAAGGGGGCCTAGGCGTCTAGCGGTGGGGGAGACCCAGTACTTC. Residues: CASSPRGPRRLAVGETQYF.

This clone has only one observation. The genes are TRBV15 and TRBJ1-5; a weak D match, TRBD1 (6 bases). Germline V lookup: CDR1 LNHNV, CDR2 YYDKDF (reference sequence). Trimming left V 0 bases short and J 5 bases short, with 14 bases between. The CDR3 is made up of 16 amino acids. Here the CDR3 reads CATSRDLFKGDQPQHF. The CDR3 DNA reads TGTGCCACCAGCAGAGATTTATTTAAGGGGGATCAGCCCCAGCATTTT.

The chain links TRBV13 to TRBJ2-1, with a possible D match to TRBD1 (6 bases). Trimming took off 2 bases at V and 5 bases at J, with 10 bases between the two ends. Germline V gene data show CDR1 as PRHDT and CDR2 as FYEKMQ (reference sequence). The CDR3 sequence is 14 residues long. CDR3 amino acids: CASSLWDKNNEQFF. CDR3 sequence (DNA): TGTGCCAGCAGCTTATGGGACAAGAACAATGAGCAGTTCTTC.

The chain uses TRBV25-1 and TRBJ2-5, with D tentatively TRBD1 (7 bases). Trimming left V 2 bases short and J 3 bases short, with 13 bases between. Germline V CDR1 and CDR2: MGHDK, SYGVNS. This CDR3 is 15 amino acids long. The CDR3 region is CASSEHSRGEETQYF. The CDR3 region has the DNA TGTGCCAGCAGTGAACATAGCAGGGGGGAAGAGACCCAGTACTTC.

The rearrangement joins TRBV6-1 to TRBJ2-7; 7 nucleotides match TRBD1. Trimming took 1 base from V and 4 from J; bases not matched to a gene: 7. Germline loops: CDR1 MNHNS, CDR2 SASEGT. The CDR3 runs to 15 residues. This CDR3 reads CASSEGTGEGYEQYF. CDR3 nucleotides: TGTGCCAGCAGTGAAGGTACAGGGGAAGGATACGAGCAGTACTTC.

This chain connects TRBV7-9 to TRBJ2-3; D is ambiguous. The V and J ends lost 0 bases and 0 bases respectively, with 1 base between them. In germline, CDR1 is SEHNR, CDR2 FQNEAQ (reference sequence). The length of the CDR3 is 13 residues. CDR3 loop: CASSLASTDTQYF. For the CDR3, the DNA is TGTGCCAGCAGCTTAGCTAGCACAGATACGCAGTATTTT.

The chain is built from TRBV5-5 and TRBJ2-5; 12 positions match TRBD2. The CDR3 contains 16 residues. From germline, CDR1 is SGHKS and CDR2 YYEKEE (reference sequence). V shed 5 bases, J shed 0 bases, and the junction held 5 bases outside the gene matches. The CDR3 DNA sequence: TGTGCCAGCAGTTTTGGACTAGCGGGAAACCAAGAGACCCAGTACTTC. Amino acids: CASSFGLAGNQETQYF.

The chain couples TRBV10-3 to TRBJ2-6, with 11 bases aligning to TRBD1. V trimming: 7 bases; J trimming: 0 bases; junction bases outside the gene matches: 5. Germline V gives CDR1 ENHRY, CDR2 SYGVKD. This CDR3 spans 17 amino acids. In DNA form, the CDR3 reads TGTGCCATCAAGCCGGACAGGGGGCTCTCTGGGGCCAACGTCCTGACTTTC. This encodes CAIKPDRGLSGANVLTF.

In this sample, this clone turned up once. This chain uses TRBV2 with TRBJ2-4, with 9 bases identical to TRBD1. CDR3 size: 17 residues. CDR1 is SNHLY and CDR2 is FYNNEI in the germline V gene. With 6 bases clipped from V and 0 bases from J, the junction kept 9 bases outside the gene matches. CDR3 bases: TGTGCCAGCAGCGTGGACAGGGGATCGCTAGCCAAAAACATTCAGTACTTC. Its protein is CASSVDRGSLAKNIQYF.

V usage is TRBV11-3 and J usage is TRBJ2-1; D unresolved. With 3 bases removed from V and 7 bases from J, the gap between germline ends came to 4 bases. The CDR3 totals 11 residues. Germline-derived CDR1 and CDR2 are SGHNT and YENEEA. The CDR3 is CASSFDNEQFF. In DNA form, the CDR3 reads TGTGCCAGCAGCTTTGATAATGAGCAGTTCTTC.